This TCR beta chain comes out of a study of T cell responses to AZD1222 COVID-19 vaccine. Study in general: Researchers grouped second doses given at about 4 or about 12 weeks into one pool.

Produced via immunoSEQ multiplex PCR; TCRdb's table is partial and in-frame only. Of 140,000 to 150,000 clones in the sample, approximately 92% are singletons; the top ten hold over 1.5%. This clone came up once. The CDR3 length is 15 residues. Looked up from germline, CDR1 is LGHDT and CDR2 is YNNKEL (reference sequence). Trimming removed 0 bases from V and 2 bases from J, with 8 bases in between. The sequence came from an adult in good health. The sample consisted of peripheral blood, taken on day 0 of AZD1222 vaccination. This chain connects TRBV3-1 (or the pseudogene TRBV3-2) to TRBJ1-3, with a weak D call TRBD1 (5 bases). The CDR3 region is CASSQDLGAGNTIYF. For the CDR3, the DNA is TGTGCCAGCAGCCAAGATCTGGGGGCTGGAAACACCATATATTTT.